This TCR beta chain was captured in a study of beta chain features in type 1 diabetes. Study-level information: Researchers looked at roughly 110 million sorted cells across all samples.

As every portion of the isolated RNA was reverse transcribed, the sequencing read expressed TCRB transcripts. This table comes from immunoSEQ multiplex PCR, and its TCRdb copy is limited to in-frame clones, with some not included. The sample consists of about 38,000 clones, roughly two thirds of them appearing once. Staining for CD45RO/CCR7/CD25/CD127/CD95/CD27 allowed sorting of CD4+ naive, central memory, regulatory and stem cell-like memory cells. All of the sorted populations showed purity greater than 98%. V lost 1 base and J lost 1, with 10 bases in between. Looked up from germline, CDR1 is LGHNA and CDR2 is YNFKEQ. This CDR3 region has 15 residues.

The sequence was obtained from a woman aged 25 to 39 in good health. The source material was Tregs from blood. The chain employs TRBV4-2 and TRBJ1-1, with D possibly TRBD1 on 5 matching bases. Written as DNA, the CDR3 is TGTGCCAGCAGCCAAGTGGTCAGGGAGAACACTGAAGCTTTCTTT. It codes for CASSQVVRENTEAFF.